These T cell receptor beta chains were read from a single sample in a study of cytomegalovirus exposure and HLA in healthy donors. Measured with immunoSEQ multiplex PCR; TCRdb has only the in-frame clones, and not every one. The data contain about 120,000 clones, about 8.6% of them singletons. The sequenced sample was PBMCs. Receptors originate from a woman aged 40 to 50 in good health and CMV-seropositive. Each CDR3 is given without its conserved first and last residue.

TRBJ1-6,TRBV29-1,SVQVQDGSPLH
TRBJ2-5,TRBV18,ASSPRGGRLGETQY
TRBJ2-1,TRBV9,ASSVGGGYYNEQF
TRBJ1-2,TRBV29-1,SVDTGNYGYT
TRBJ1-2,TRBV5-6,ASSAGTGWRINYGYT
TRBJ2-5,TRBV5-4,ASSFGGAGETQY
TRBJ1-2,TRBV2,ASRGQGHYGYT
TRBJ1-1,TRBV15,ATSRVGQDEAF
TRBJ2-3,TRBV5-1,ASSLVGSGGWADTQY
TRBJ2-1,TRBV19,ASNRLAGDEQF
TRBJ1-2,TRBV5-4,ASSFLGGYGYT
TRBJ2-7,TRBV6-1,ASINGGTREQY
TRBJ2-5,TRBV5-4,ASSSPGGTSGETQY
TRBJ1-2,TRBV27,ASSLGQGYGYT
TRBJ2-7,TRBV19,ASSPGQVPFEQY
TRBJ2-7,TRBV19,ASSIGDIISYEQY
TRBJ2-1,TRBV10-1,ASSLTGVENEQF
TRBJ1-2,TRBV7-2,ASSLAANYGYT
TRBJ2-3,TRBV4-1,ASSQEAGGPGNTQY
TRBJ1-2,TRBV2,ASSGGTDGGYT
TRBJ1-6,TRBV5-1,ASSRDREENSPLH
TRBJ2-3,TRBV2,ASSTGTALTDTQY
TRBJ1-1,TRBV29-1,SVGSSEAF
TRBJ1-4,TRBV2,ASRGERDEKLF
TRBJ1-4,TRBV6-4,ASTRTTNEKLF
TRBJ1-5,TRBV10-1,AGIQGVVNQPQH
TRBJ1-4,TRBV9,ASSGRQANNEKLF
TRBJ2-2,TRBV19,ASYGAPNTGELF
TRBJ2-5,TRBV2,ASSDPSGGADETQY
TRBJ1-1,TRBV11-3,ASSRGTLAEAF
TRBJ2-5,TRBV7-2,ASSPLRTGQETQY
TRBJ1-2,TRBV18,ASSPLGQGSSSHYGYT
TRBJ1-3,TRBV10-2,ASSAGPGNTIY
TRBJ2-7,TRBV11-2,ASSAVRLDSYEQY
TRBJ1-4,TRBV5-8,ASSTGTGYEKLF
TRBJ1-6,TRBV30,AWSTGPNSPLH
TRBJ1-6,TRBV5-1,ASSVTGGLSPLH
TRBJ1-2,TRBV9,ASSVSRDRGDYGYT
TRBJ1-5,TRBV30,AWSGGQSNQPQH
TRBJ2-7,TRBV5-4,ASSLGELYEQY
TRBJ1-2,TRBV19,ASSVGQGIYGYT
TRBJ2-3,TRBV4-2,ASSHSDRAGTDTQY
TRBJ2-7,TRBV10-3,ATNTGTGSDEQY
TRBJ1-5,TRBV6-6,ASSETGGNNQPQH
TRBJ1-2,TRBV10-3,AISEHEQGNYGYT
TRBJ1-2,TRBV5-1,ASSLGAVAGYT
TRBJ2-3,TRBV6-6,ASSDSSDTQY
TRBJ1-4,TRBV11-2,ASSRDRSNEKLF